This passage covers 30 T cell receptor beta chains from one sample sequenced in a study of identical twins (TCRdb year 2016). Libraries came from 5' RACE. Instrument used: Illumina HiSeq 2000. Using fastp at Q25 and MiXCR, TCRdb reprocessed the public reads and kept productive beta chains. Each entry merges the rows of one CDR3 protein and shows their most common DNA and genes. In all, the sample holds roughly 470,000 distinct CDR3 sequences, and 13% to 15% of those were seen once. The ten largest clones capture 0.95% to 1% of the sample. This sample also belongs to another study, concerning yellow fever vaccine responses in identical twins.

The sample was CD4+ T cells sorted from blood. The receptors stem from a woman aged 18-29 years in good health.

The CDR3 sequence: CASSWTGVGTEAFF. CDR3 in DNA: TGCGCCAGCAGCTGGACAGGGGTAGGGACTGAAGCTTTCTTT. J is TRBJ1-1 and V is TRBV5-1, with TRBD1 matching 9 bases. In germline, CDR1 is SGHRS, CDR2 YFSETQ. Trimming cost V 3 bases and J 5 bases; bases outside gene matches: 5. The CDR3 loop spans 14 amino acids.

The chain combines TRBV7-8 with TRBJ2-3; no clear D gene. CDR3 length: 14 amino acids. The V gene's germline CDR1 is SGHVS and CDR2 FQNEAQ. Trimming left V 1 base short and J 6 bases short, with 11 bases between. DNA for the CDR3: TGTGCCAGCAGCTTAGAAAGGCCTTGGGATACGCAGTATTTT. As protein: CASSLERPWDTQYF.

This chain joins TRBV5-1 and TRBJ2-7; TRBD2 matches at 7 bases. The germline V gene has CDR1 SGHRS and CDR2 YFSETQ. V shed 7 bases and J 3 bases; nucleotides not matched to a gene: 4. The CDR3 is 12 residues long. The CDR3: CASWGGGYEQYF. CDR3 DNA sequence: TGCGCCAGCTGGGGCGGGGGCTACGAGCAGTACTTC.

Only one count was recorded for this clonotype. The chain uses TRBV7-9 and TRBJ2-3; TRBD1 might be the D (6 bases). Germline CDR1 SEHNR, CDR2 FQNEAQ (reference sequence). Deletions cut 5 bases from V and 3 bases from J, with 15 bases between. There are 15 residues in the CDR3. This chain's CDR3 is CASSPGRGSTDTQYF. Here the CDR3 DNA reads TGTGCCAGCAGCCCTGGTAGGGGGAGTACAGATACGCAGTATTTT.

V gene TRBV19 combines with J gene TRBJ2-3; D possibly corresponds to TRBD1 (5 bases). Germline V gene data show CDR1 as LNHDA and CDR2 as SQIVND (reference sequence). The ends were cut back, 10 bases at V and 0 bases at J, with 14 bases in the middle. The CDR3 has 14 residues. The CDR3 loop reads CATSDSSSTDTQYF. The CDR3, as DNA: TGTGCCACCTCCGACAGTTCAAGCACAGATACGCAGTATTTT.

J is TRBJ2-3 and V is TRBV12-3 or TRBV12-4; D perhaps matches TRBD1 (5 bases). The CDR3 is made up of 17 amino acids. V gave up 6 bases and J gave up 0 bases, with 19 bases separating them. The CDR3 region is CASRRRAGSPSTDTQYF. Written as DNA, the CDR3 is TGTGCCAGCAGACGCCGAGCAGGGTCACCTAGCACAGATACGCAGTATTTT.

The chain's CDR3 is CASSLDGGQTQYF. CDR3 DNA sequence: TGTGCCAGCAGCTTAGATGGCGGGCAGACCCAGTACTTC. J is TRBJ2-5 and V is TRBV7-9, with D maybe TRBD2 (5 bases). This CDR3 is 13 amino acids long. V lost 1 base and J lost 6, with 9 bases in between. Germline assignment: CDR1 SEHNR and CDR2 FQNEAQ (reference sequence). The full variable domain, its missing parts supplied by reference TRBV7-9 and TRBJ2-5, is DTGVSQNPRHKITKRGQNVTFRCDPISEHNRLYWYRQTLGQGPEFLTYFQNEAQLEKSRLLSDRFSAERPKGSFSTLEIQRTEQGDSAMYLCASSLDGGQTQYFGPGTRLLVL.

The chain joins TRBV7-2 to TRBJ2-2, with a possible D match to TRBD2 (7 bases). Looked up from germline, CDR1 is SGHTA and CDR2 is FQGNSA. The CDR3 consists of 15 residues. The V end was cut by 8 bases, the J end by 3 bases, with 16 bases between. As DNA, the CDR3 is TGTGCCAGCCTAGAACGGGGGGCAGACACCGGGGAGCTGTTTTTT. This codes for CASLERGADTGELFF.

This clonotype came up a few times. The J gene is TRBJ2-5, the V gene TRBV20-1, with D perhaps matching TRBD1 (5 bases). The CDR3 has 14 amino acids. Trimming left V 3 bases short and J 6 bases short, with 17 bases between. The germline CDR1 and CDR2 sequences are DFQATT and SNEGSKA (reference sequence). The CDR3 loop reads CSARHQGGVKTQYF. The CDR3 bases are TGCAGTGCTAGGCACCAGGGTGGTGTGAAGACCCAGTACTTC.

The sample holds a few counts of this clonotype. The V gene is TRBV28, the J gene TRBJ2-5, with D tentatively TRBD1 or TRBD2 (5 bases each). Trimming left V 5 bases short and J 3 bases short, with 19 bases between. This CDR3 has 16 amino acids. Germline values: CDR1 MDHEN, CDR2 SYDVKM. The CDR3 DNA sequence: TGTGCCAGCAGTACCATTTTTAACGGGACGAAAGAGACCCAGTACTTC. Protein product: CASSTIFNGTKETQYF.

The chain links TRBV19 to TRBJ2-1; 7 nucleotides agree with TRBD2. The CDR3 sequence is 12 residues long. The germline gives CDR1 LNHDA, CDR2 SQIVND (reference sequence). V lost 7 bases and J lost 9; bases outside the gene matches: 6. CDR3 sequence: CASTRERGEQFF. The CDR3 DNA follows: TGTGCCAGTACGCGGGAGCGCGGTGAGCAGTTCTTC. Together with reference TRBV19 and TRBJ2-1, the CDR3 gives the full variable domain: DGGITQSPKYLFRKEGQNVTLSCEQNLNHDAMYWYRQDPGQGLRLIYYSQIVNDFQKGDIAEGYSVSREKKESFPLTVTSAQKNPTAFYLCASTRERGEQFFGPGTRLTVL.

The chain has TRBV29-1 and TRBJ2-7, with 9 bases that match TRBD1. CDR1 is SQVTM, CDR2 ANQGSEA, per germline. This CDR3 comprises 12 residues. V lost 6 bases to trimming and J lost 2 bases; unmatched junction nucleotides: 2. The chain's CDR3 is CSVNRGPYEQYF. In DNA, the CDR3 is TGCAGCGTAAACAGGGGGCCCTACGAGCAGTACTTC.

This clonotype was detected only once. This rearrangement joins TRBV7-3 to TRBJ2-1; no firm D call. Germline lookup yields CDR1 SGHTA and CDR2 FQGTGA. V was shortened by 1 base and J by 5 bases, with 6 bases between the two germline ends. The CDR3 runs to 13 residues. CDR3 DNA: TGTGCCAGCAGCTTAAATTGGAACAATGAGCAGTTCTTC. It yields the protein CASSLNWNNEQFF. The whole variable domain, filled in from reference TRBV7-3 and TRBJ2-1, reads GAGVSQTPSNKVTEKGKYVELRCDPISGHTALYWYRQSLGQGPEFLIYFQGTGAADDSGLPNDRFFAVRPEGSVSTLKIQRTERGDSAVYLCASSLNWNNEQFFGPGTRLTVL.

In its sample, this clonotype was seen a few times. Germline and junction disagree at one end, which may indicate a read error. This chain uses TRBV4-3 with TRBJ2-1; D is perhaps TRBD2 (5 bases). The CDR3 is made up of 16 amino acids. CDR1 is LGHNA and CDR2 is YSLEER in the germline V gene. CDR3 nucleotide sequence: TGCGCCAGCAGTCAAGATGGGAGACCGAACTACAATGAGCAGTTCTTC. Protein product: CASSQDGRPNYNEQFF.

This clonotype was counted many times. The chain couples TRBV10-3 to TRBJ2-1; TRBD2 aligns across 8 bases. There are 14 residues in the CDR3. Germline-derived CDR1 and CDR2 are ENHRY and SYGVKD. With V trimmed by 4 bases and J by 8 bases, 7 bases remained unmatched. The CDR3 coding sequence is TGTGCCATCAGTGCACAGCGGGGGACGGATGAGCAGTTCTTC. This translates into CAISAQRGTDEQFF.

This clonotype was picked up a small number of times. The rearrangement uses TRBV6-2 or TRBV6-3 and TRBJ2-5; no clear D gene. This CDR3 is built from 14 residues. V lost 2 bases and J lost 0, with 7 bases in between. Germline V gene lookup returns CDR1 MNHEY and CDR2 SVGEGT. Here the CDR3 DNA reads TGTGCCAGCAGTTACAAACTCCACCAAGAGACCCAGTACTTC. Translation: CASSYKLHQETQYF.

This clonotype occurred a few times. The gene calls are TRBV18 and TRBJ2-5; D uncertain. The CDR3 contains 15 residues. The V and J ends lost 2 bases and 4 bases respectively, with 14 bases between them. Germline CDR1 KGHSH, CDR2 LQKENI. CDR3: CASSPSKRARETQYF. DNA for the CDR3: TGTGCCAGCTCACCATCTAAACGGGCTCGAGAGACCCAGTACTTC.

The genes are TRBV5-1 and TRBJ1-1; D remains unclear. The germline V and J ends were trimmed by 0 bases and 1 base, with 7 bases remaining between them. Germline assignment: CDR1 SGHRS and CDR2 YFSETQ. The CDR3 length is 14 residues. The CDR3 loop reads CASSLVSANTEAFF. The CDR3 DNA sequence: TGCGCCAGCAGCTTGGTTAGTGCGAACACTGAAGCTTTCTTT.

The count of this clonotype is one. This chain links TRBV5-1 with TRBJ2-7; 12 nucleotides agree with TRBD1. The CDR3 consists of 15 residues. The germline gives CDR1 SGHRS, CDR2 YFSETQ. Trimming took 4 bases from V and 4 from J; bases not matched to a gene: 6. The CDR3 DNA sequence: TGCGCCAGCAGCGCTGGGACAGGGGGCGGATACGAGCAGTACTTC. It encodes CASSAGTGGGYEQYF.

J is TRBJ2-5 and V is TRBV21-1; the D call in the table, TRBD1, was not verified against the DNA. TRBV21-1 is reported as a pseudogene. This CDR3 is built from 17 residues. DNA for the CDR3: TGTGCCAGCAGCAAAGGCCCGGAGGCAGCCAAGCAAGAGACCCAGTACTTC. As protein: CASSKGPEAAKQETQYF.

This clonotype has ten or more counts. The J gene is TRBJ2-1, the V gene TRBV12-3 or TRBV12-4; D is uncertain. CDR3 size: 16 residues. The V and J ends lost 6 bases and 1 base respectively, with 16 bases between them. The CDR3 reads CASRPQPLPSYNEQFF. The CDR3 DNA sequence: TGTGCCAGCAGACCTCAGCCCCTACCGTCCTACAATGAGCAGTTCTTC.

CDR3 loop: CASSEVTSGGADTQYF. The CDR3 DNA reads as TGTGCCAGCAGTGAGGTTACTAGCGGGGGGGCAGATACGCAGTATTTT. The chain combines TRBV6-1 with TRBJ2-3; 13 nucleotides align to TRBD2. The junction had 4 bases not matched to a gene; V was cut back by 3 bases and J by 4 bases. This CDR3 has 16 residues. Germline CDR1 reads MNHNS; CDR2 reads SASEGT.

This clonotype was picked up a small number of times. The rearrangement links TRBV7-9 to TRBJ1-4; TRBD1 might be the D (6 bases). Germline V gene data show CDR1 as SEHNR and CDR2 as FQNEAQ (reference sequence). Trimming shortened V by 3 bases and J by 7 bases, and 12 bases separated the two germline ends. The CDR3 contains 14 residues. The chain's CDR3 is CASSFGTSPEKLFF. DNA for the CDR3: TGTGCCAGCAGCTTTGGGACAAGCCCTGAAAAACTGTTTTTT.

This clonotype has only a few counts. The chain has TRBV19 and TRBJ2-5; 7 bases fit TRBD2. Germline CDR1 is LNHDA and CDR2 is SQIVND (reference sequence). J was trimmed by 8 bases and V by 5 bases; bases with no gene match: 17. CDR3 size: 16 residues. DNA of the CDR3: TGTGCCAGTAGTCCTACCCCCGGGAAGCGGGGTGGAACCCAGTACTTC. This sequence encodes CASSPTPGKRGGTQYF. The full variable domain, completed using reference TRBV19 and TRBJ2-5, is DGGITQSPKYLFRKEGQNVTLSCEQNLNHDAMYWYRQDPGQGLRLIYYSQIVNDFQKGDIAEGYSVSREKKESFPLTVTSAQKNPTAFYLCASSPTPGKRGGTQYFGPGTRLLVL.

This clonotype showed up many times. The chain recombines TRBV24-1 with TRBJ2-4; D uncertain. The CDR3 covers 15 residues. Germline V gives CDR1 KGHDR, CDR2 SFDVKD. V was shortened by 2 bases and J by 4 bases, with 11 bases between the two germline ends. The CDR3 coding sequence is TGTGCCACCAGTGATTCCAGGCTTCAAAAAAACATTCAGTACTTC. Its protein product is CATSDSRLQKNIQYF.

The table lists this clonotype with a few counts. This chain connects TRBV12-3 or TRBV12-4 to TRBJ2-1; 9 bases are a match to TRBD2. Unmatched junction bases numbered 5, after V lost 1 base and J lost 7 bases. The CDR3 totals 15 residues. The CDR3 sequence is CASSLGTSVGNEQFF. In nucleotides, the CDR3 is TGTGCCAGCAGTTTAGGGACTAGCGTAGGGAATGAGCAGTTCTTC.

This clonotype occurred a few times. The chain carries TRBV7-8 and TRBJ2-1, with D uncertain. CDR3 length: 15 residues. The germline V gene encodes CDR1 SGHVS and CDR2 FQNEAQ. V shed 4 bases and J shed 12 bases, with 22 bases lying between them. In nucleotides, the CDR3 is TGTGCCAGCAGCTCCTCATCGGGCTTTATATCCGGGCAGTTCTTC. This encodes CASSSSSGFISGQFF.

This chain joins TRBV6-5 and TRBJ1-2; no clear D gene. The germline gives CDR1 MNHEY, CDR2 SVGAGI. Trimming removed 0 bases from V and 1 base from J, with 6 bases in between. This CDR3 region has 14 residues. The CDR3 region has the DNA TGTGCCAGCAGTTACTCCCGAGATAACTATGGCTACACCTTC. The encoded protein is CASSYSRDNYGYTF.

The V gene is TRBV7-6, the J gene TRBJ2-2; 11 bases line up with TRBD2. CDR3 length: 15 residues. Germline lookup yields CDR1 SGHVS and CDR2 FNYEAQ. V lost 5 bases, J lost 5 bases, and 4 bases stayed unmatched. CDR3 in DNA: TGTGCCAGCAGCACCACTAGCGGGGGAACCGGGGAGCTGTTTTTT. It is translated as CASSTTSGGTGELFF.

This clonotype was recorded many times. The genes are TRBV20-1 and TRBJ2-1, with 9 bases aligning to TRBD1. Germline V gives CDR1 DFQATT, CDR2 SNEGSKA (reference sequence). Trimming removed 2 bases from V and 2 bases from J; junction bases left unmatched: 1. The CDR3 extends over 14 amino acids. The CDR3 loop is CSARTGGAYNEQFF. The CDR3 DNA is TGCAGTGCTAGAACAGGGGGCGCCTACAATGAGCAGTTCTTC.